These 28 T cell receptor beta chains came from one sample sequenced in a study of human thymus T cells. Clones were read by immunoSEQ multiplex PCR, and TCRdb kept only the in-frame ones, dropping some. The profile shows approximately 71,000 clones, roughly 94% of them singletons. Thymus tissue for the work was resected from patients undergoing corrective heart surgery. Sequencing was carried out using thymus tissue. The source of these receptors is a girl less than two years old with a congenital heart defect but otherwise immunologically healthy.

The chain joins TRBV19 to TRBJ2-1; TRBD1 might be the D (5 bases). Germline lookup yields CDR1 LNHDA and CDR2 SQIVND (reference sequence). The CDR3 extends over 15 amino acids. The V and J ends lost 7 bases and 0 bases respectively, with 13 bases between them. The DNA of the CDR3 is TGTGCCAGTACCCTGGGCAGGGTCTCCTACAATGAGCAGTTCTTC. This codes for CASTLGRVSYNEQFF.

This clone appeared a few times. This chain links TRBV19 with TRBJ1-2; D is possibly TRBD1 (5 bases). The CDR3 contains 14 residues. CDR1 and CDR2 (germline): LNHDA, SQIVND (reference sequence). Trimming removed 1 base from V and 9 bases from J, with 15 bases in between. The chain's CDR3 is CASSIGPADSCYTF. The DNA of the CDR3 is TGTGCCAGTAGTATAGGTCCCGCCGACAGTTGCTACACCTTC.

This chain joins TRBV19 and TRBJ1-2; the D gene is possibly TRBD1 (5 bases). The CDR3 runs to 14 residues. V was cut by 5 bases and J by 4 bases, with 14 bases left in between. CDR1 is LNHDA, CDR2 SQIVND, per germline (reference sequence). The CDR3 region is CASSVAGKIYGYTF. The DNA for the CDR3 is TGTGCCAGTAGTGTTGCAGGGAAGATCTATGGCTACACCTTC.

This clone was seen just once. V is TRBV6-5 and J is TRBJ1-5; D call uncertain. Trimming took 5 bases from V and 6 from J, leaving 17 bases between them. Germline values: CDR1 MNHEY, CDR2 SVGAGI. This CDR3 is built from 15 residues. The CDR3, as DNA: TGTGCCAGCAGTCCACGACCGGGAGGTATTCAGCCCCAGCATTTT. Translated, it gives CASSPRPGGIQPQHF.

This clone was observed a single time. The gene calls are TRBV7-2 and TRBJ2-2; D ambiguous. This CDR3 is 11 amino acids long. Germline assignment: CDR1 SGHTA and CDR2 FQGNSA. V was clipped by 5 bases and J by 10 bases, with 8 bases between them. CDR3 DNA sequence: TGTGCCAGCAGCACAGAAGCGGAGCTGTTTTTT. Its protein is CASSTEAELFF.

CDR3 loop: CASSPSSSYEQYF. The CDR3 nucleotides read TGTGCCAGCAGCCCCAGTAGCTCCTACGAGCAGTACTTC. V and J are TRBV7-6 and TRBJ2-7; D not resolved. The CDR3 covers 13 residues. CDR1 is SGHVS and CDR2 is FNYEAQ in the germline V gene. Trimming cost V 5 bases and J 0 bases, with 8 bases left between them.

The rearrangement uses TRBV7-9 and TRBJ2-7; D might be TRBD1 (5 bases). CDR3 size: 15 residues. Germline values: CDR1 SEHNR, CDR2 FQNEAQ (reference sequence). The V end was cut by 1 base, the J end by 3 bases, with 13 bases between. CDR3 sequence: CASSLVEGVLYEQYF. For the CDR3, the DNA is TGTGCCAGCAGCTTAGTTGAAGGGGTGCTCTACGAGCAGTACTTC.

The rearrangement links TRBV5-4 to TRBJ1-4; 7 positions agree with TRBD1. Germline CDR1 is SGHNT and CDR2 is YYREEE (reference sequence). The CDR3 spans 14 residues. V dropped 1 base and J dropped 6; count of bases not matched to a gene: 3. DNA for the CDR3: TGTGCCAGCAGCTTGCCAGGGGGAGATGAAAAACTGTTTTTT. Its translation: CASSLPGGDEKLFF.

The V call is TRBV29-1, the J call TRBJ1-2; a possible D gene is TRBD1 (5 bases). V lost 0 bases and J 1 base, leaving 15 bases between the germline ends. Germline loops: CDR1 SQVTM, CDR2 ANQGSEA. The CDR3 has 16 amino acids. The CDR3 DNA reads as TGCAGCGTTGAAGATAGTCCGGGGGAATTTAACTATGGCTACACCTTC. Its protein product is CSVEDSPGEFNYGYTF.

The V gene is TRBV7-9, the J gene TRBJ1-2; perhaps TRBD1 as D (5 bases). Germline CDR1 SEHNR, CDR2 FQNEAQ (reference sequence). V was clipped by 5 bases and J by 8 bases, with 15 bases between them. The CDR3 is 13 amino acids. The CDR3 here is CASSARHGDGYTF. Written as DNA, the CDR3 is TGTGCCAGCAGCGCCCGCCACGGGGACGGCTACACCTTC.

The chain couples TRBV6-1 to TRBJ2-1; no firm D call. The V gene's germline CDR1 is MNHNS and CDR2 SASEGT. The CDR3 has 12 residues. Deletions cut 6 bases from V and 5 bases from J, with 8 bases between. This CDR3 reads CASSQGNNEQFF. As DNA, the CDR3 is TGTGCCAGCAGCCAAGGAAACAATGAGCAGTTCTTC.

The chain combines TRBV10-2 with TRBJ2-7, with 9 nucleotides matching TRBD2. This CDR3 is 16 amino acids long. Germline V gene data show CDR1 as WSHSY and CDR2 as SAAADI. With V trimmed by 6 bases and J by 3 bases, 12 bases remained unmatched. CDR3 DNA sequence: TGCGCCAGCAGGGCTGGGCGGGAGGGCCTATTCTACGAGCAGTACTTC. Protein sequence: CASRAGREGLFYEQYF.

A single count supports this clone. The chain links TRBV25-1 to TRBJ2-1; TRBD2 agrees at 9 bases. Germline assignment: CDR1 MGHDK and CDR2 SYGVNS. CDR3 length: 14 amino acids. With 6 bases clipped from V and 5 bases from J, the junction kept 5 bases outside the gene matches. DNA of the CDR3: TGTGCCAGCAGAACTAGCGGGCCTAACAATGAGCAGTTCTTC. This encodes CASRTSGPNNEQFF.

The chain is built from TRBV11-2 and TRBJ2-7; TRBD2 matches at 7 bases. The CDR3 loop spans 16 amino acids. Germline V gives CDR1 SGHAT, CDR2 FQNNGV. The ends lost 2 bases at V and 7 bases at J; junction bases unmatched: 14. The CDR3, as DNA: TGTGCCAGCAGCTTATCCAGCGGGACCTCATTGAGGGAGCAGTACTTC. It translates to CASSLSSGTSLREQYF.

V usage is TRBV5-6 and J usage is TRBJ1-1, with TRBD1 identical over 7 bases. The CDR3 length is 14 residues. The V gene's germline CDR1 is SGHDT and CDR2 YYEEEE. The V gene end was trimmed by 4 bases and the J gene end by 4 bases; junction bases not matched to a gene: 7. CDR3 in amino acids: CASSASTGTTEAFF. The CDR3 DNA follows: TGTGCCAGCAGCGCGTCGACAGGGACCACTGAAGCTTTCTTT.

V usage is TRBV4-1 and J usage is TRBJ1-1, with D unresolved. The CDR3 spans 15 residues. CDR1 is MGHRA and CDR2 is YSYEKL in the germline V gene. Trimming removed 0 bases from V and 0 bases from J, with 8 bases in between. Written as DNA, the CDR3 is TGCGCCAGCAGCCAAGATGGGGTTATGAACACTGAAGCTTTCTTT. Residues: CASSQDGVMNTEAFF.

The V and J genes are TRBV7-9 and TRBJ1-1; D is possibly TRBD1 (5 bases). CDR1 and CDR2 (germline): SEHNR, FQNEAQ (reference sequence). The V gene lost 2 bases and the J gene lost 0 bases, with 13 bases spanning the gap. The CDR3 runs 16 residues. The CDR3 region has the DNA TGTGCCAGCAGCTTACCGGGGACCGCCTTGAACACTGAAGCTTTCTTT. Amino acids: CASSLPGTALNTEAFF.

The V gene is TRBV7-2, the J gene TRBJ1-1; weak D call: TRBD1 (5 bases). Germline CDR1 is SGHTA and CDR2 is FQGNSA. The ends were cut back, 1 base at V and 1 base at J, with 13 bases in the middle. This CDR3 has 16 amino acids. The CDR3 loop reads CASSLVGGRANTEAFF. In nucleotides, the CDR3 is TGTGCCAGCAGCTTAGTAGGAGGCAGGGCGAACACTGAAGCTTTCTTT.

This sequence joins TRBV7-9 and TRBJ2-4; 8 bases line up with TRBD2. The CDR3 sequence is 18 residues long. The junction had 8 bases not matched to a gene; V was cut back by 1 base and J by 0 bases. The germline CDR1 and CDR2 sequences are SEHNR and FQNEAQ (reference sequence). The CDR3 here is CASSLGGSGVLAKNIQYF. The CDR3 DNA reads TGTGCCAGCAGCTTAGGGGGTAGCGGGGTACTAGCCAAAAACATTCAGTACTTC. Using reference TRBV7-9 and TRBJ2-4 for the parts outside the CDR3, the full variable domain is DTGVSQNPRHKITKRGQNVTFRCDPISEHNRLYWYRQTLGQGPEFLTYFQNEAQLEKSRLLSDRFSAERPKGSFSTLEIQRTEQGDSAMYLCASSLGGSGVLAKNIQYFGAGTRLSVL.

This rearrangement joins TRBV5-6 to TRBJ1-2, with TRBD1 matching over 7 bases. The CDR3 sequence is 12 residues long. Per germline, CDR1 SGHDT and CDR2 YYEEEE. The DNA of the CDR3 is TGTATTACGAGGGGGCGCGGCTATGGCTACACCTTC. Translating gives CITRGRGYGYTF.

This chain joins TRBV19 and TRBJ2-5; D possibly corresponds to TRBD2 (5 bases). V lost 4 bases to trimming and J lost 5 bases, with 17 bases between them. This CDR3 has 15 residues. Germline V gene lookup returns CDR1 LNHDA and CDR2 SQIVND (reference sequence). DNA for the CDR3: TGTGCCAGTAGTACCCCGGGAAGTTCGGGGGAGACCCAGTACTTC. It translates to CASSTPGSSGETQYF.

A single count supports this clone. The chain has TRBV11-2 and TRBJ2-2, with D possibly matching TRBD2 (6 bases). The CDR3 sequence is 14 residues long. Germline-derived CDR1 and CDR2 are SGHAT and FQNNGV. Trimming left V 4 bases short and J 7 bases short, with 13 bases between. CDR3 sequence: CASSWDLGGGELFF. DNA for the CDR3: TGTGCCAGCAGCTGGGATCTGGGGGGCGGGGAGCTGTTTTTT. Based on the CDR3 plus reference TRBV11-2 and TRBJ2-2, the full variable domain is EAGVAQSPRYKIIEKRQSVAFWCNPISGHATLYWYQQILGQGPKLLIQFQNNGVVDDSQLPKDRFSAERLKGVDSTLKIQPAKLEDSAVYLCASSWDLGGGELFFGEGSRLTVL.

Concerning this clone itself: Mismatch with germline at one junction end may stem from a read error. This chain links TRBV27 with TRBJ2-5, with D possibly matching TRBD2 (5 bases). This CDR3 is built from 14 residues. Germline lookup yields CDR1 MNHEY and CDR2 SMNVEV (reference sequence). As DNA, the CDR3 is TGTGCCAGCAGTTTGCTAGCATCTCAAGGGACCCAGTACTTC. Protein product: CASSLLASQGTQYF.

This chain joins TRBV20-1 and TRBJ1-2; no definite D call. Germline V gives CDR1 DFQATT, CDR2 SNEGSKA (reference sequence). CDR3 length equals 10 residues. V was clipped by 5 bases and J by 8 bases, with 9 bases between them. CDR3 in amino acids: CSAETIGYTF. In nucleotides, the CDR3 is TGCAGTGCTGAGACTATAGGCTACACCTTC.

This chain uses TRBV27 with TRBJ2-1; 9 positions match TRBD1. The CDR3 consists of 16 residues. Germline values: CDR1 MNHEY, CDR2 SMNVEV (reference sequence). Trimming at V came to 3 bases and at J to 0 bases, leaving 3 bases not matched to a gene. The CDR3 coding sequence is TGTGCCAGCAGTTTTGGGACAGGGAGCTCCTACAATGAGCAGTTCTTC. It codes for CASSFGTGSSYNEQFF.

This clone came up once. The CDR3, as DNA: TGTGCCAGCAGCCAAGATAGTCGGGGGGGGCCGGAGACCCAGTACTTC. It specifies CASSQDSRGGPETQYF. The chain recombines TRBV14 with TRBJ2-5, with 8 positions matching TRBD2. Losses at the gene ends were 0 bases for V and 5 bases for J; bases not matched to a gene: 8. Germline CDR1 and CDR2: SGHDN and FVKESK. The CDR3 totals 16 residues.

The chain joins TRBV7-9 to TRBJ2-7; D might be TRBD1 (6 bases). The CDR3 length is 16 residues. With 4 bases removed from V and 2 bases from J, the gap between germline ends came to 18 bases. Germline-derived CDR1 and CDR2 are SEHNR and FQNEAQ (reference sequence). This CDR3 is CASSSPRTVGAYEQYF. For the CDR3, the DNA is TGTGCCAGCAGCTCCCCCCGGACAGTAGGGGCCTACGAGCAGTACTTC.

V is TRBV5-6 and J is TRBJ1-5; D gene ambiguous. Between the trimmed V and J ends, which lost 3 bases and 3 bases, there was a span of 13 bases. This CDR3 region has 15 residues. Germline CDR1 SGHDT, CDR2 YYEEEE. CDR3 protein: CASSSFRAHNQPQHF. CDR3 DNA sequence: TGTGCCAGCAGCTCATTCCGGGCCCACAATCAGCCCCAGCATTTT.